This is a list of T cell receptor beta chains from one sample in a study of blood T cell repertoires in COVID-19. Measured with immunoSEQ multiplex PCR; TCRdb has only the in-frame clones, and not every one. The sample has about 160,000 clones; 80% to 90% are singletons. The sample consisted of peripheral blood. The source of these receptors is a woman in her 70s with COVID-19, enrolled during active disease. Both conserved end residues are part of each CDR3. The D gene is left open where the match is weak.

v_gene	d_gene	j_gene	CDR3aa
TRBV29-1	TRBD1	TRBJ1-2	CSVEGQVYGYTF
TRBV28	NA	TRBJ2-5	CASSPLRGVEETQYF
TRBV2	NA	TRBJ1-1	CASRTPRVTEAFF
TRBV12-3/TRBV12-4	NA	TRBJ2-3	CASRGAGTDTQYF
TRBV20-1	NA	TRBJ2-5	CSASGYSGETQYF
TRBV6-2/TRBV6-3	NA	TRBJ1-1	CASSYSGGYEAFF
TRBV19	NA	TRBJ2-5	CASSIRSGDETQYF
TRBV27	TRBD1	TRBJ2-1	CASSPSGQGSSYNEQFF
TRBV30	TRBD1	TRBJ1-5	CAWSVPHTGGIGQPQHF
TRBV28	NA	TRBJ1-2	CASSAITGYYGYTF
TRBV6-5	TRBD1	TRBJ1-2	CASRSRDRVQPYTF
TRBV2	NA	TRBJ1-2	CASSENRASGEGYTF